This T cell receptor beta chain came from a study of blood T cell repertoires in COVID-19. Only in-frame clones appear in the TCRdb table, and some are missing; sequencing was by immunoSEQ multiplex PCR. The sample lists under 350,000 clones; approximately 85% were seen once. The CDR3 is made up of 14 amino acids. The V and J ends lost 6 bases and 5 bases, in that order; junction bases with no gene match: 11. The V gene's germline CDR1 is SQVTM and CDR2 ANQGSEA. The chain uses TRBV29-1 and TRBJ2-7; 9 positions agree with TRBD2. Sequenced input: peripheral blood. The TCR sequence derives from a human donor in a cohort sampled during active COVID-19. CDR3 sequence (DNA): TGCAGCGTCAACGGGCGGGAGGGGACAAACGAGCAGTACTTC. As protein: CSVNGREGTNEQYF.